Shown below are 16 T cell receptor beta chains from a single sample sequenced in a study of graft-versus-host responses after intestinal transplantation. Assay used: immunoSEQ multiplex PCR; TCRdb lists only in-frame clones, some missing. The repertoire has roughly 10,000 clones, about 32% of them found once; the top ten carry about 3.5%. Here the sequenced sample was alloreactive CD4+ T cells from a mixed lymphocyte reaction culture, taken before intestinal transplant. Subset specified: CFSE-low proliferating T cells sorted from roughly 6-day pre-transplant mixed lymphocyte reaction (GvH or HvG direction). The receptors stem from a human patient who received an intestinal transplant.

V and J are TRBV2 and TRBJ2-4; 11 bases map to TRBD1. This CDR3 comprises 16 residues. J gave up 7 bases and V 6 bases, and 11 bases lay outside the gene matches. The germline gives CDR1 SNHLY, CDR2 FYNNEI. In nucleotides, the CDR3 is TGTGCCAGCAGACCGGACAGGGGGCGCGATAGGAACATTCAGTACTTC. It translates to CASRPDRGRDRNIQYF.

CDR3: CAWSRGTQAFF. In DNA form, the CDR3 reads TGTGCCTGGAGTCGGGGGACTCAAGCTTTCTTT. V is TRBV30 and J is TRBJ1-1, with D possibly being TRBD1 (5 bases). Germline V gene lookup returns CDR1 GTSNPN and CDR2 SVGIG (reference sequence). CDR3 length: 11 residues. Trimming removed 2 bases at V and 9 bases at J, with 10 bases between. Variable domain in full (rest from reference TRBV30 and TRBJ1-1): SQTIHQWPATLVQPVGSPLSLECTVEGTSNPNLYWYRQAAGRGLQLLFYSVGIGQISSEVPQNLSASRPQDRQFILSSKKLLLSDSGFYLCAWSRGTQAFFGQGTRLTVV.

About this clone itself: Other nucleotide sequences from this sample produce the same CDR3. V and J are TRBV19 and TRBJ1-5; D is uncertain. Germline V CDR1 and CDR2: LNHDA, SQIVND (reference sequence). CDR3 length equals 14 residues. Trimming removed 6 bases at V and 2 bases at J, with 11 bases between. The CDR3 DNA sequence: TGTGCCAGTAGCATCTATGAGGGCAATCAGCCCCAGCATTTT. Translating gives CASSIYEGNQPQHF.

The chain uses TRBV5-1 and TRBJ2-1; the D is unclear. Germline V CDR1 and CDR2: SGHRS, YFSETQ. There are 15 residues in the CDR3. Deletions cut 5 bases from V and 0 bases from J, with 12 bases between. The CDR3 coding sequence is TGCGCCAGCAGGAAGGACGGTAGCTCCTACAATGAGCAGTTCTTC. It specifies CASRKDGSSYNEQFF.

The CDR3 DNA is TGTGCCAGCAGCTTTCTGGGGAATCAGCCCCAGCATTTT. Translation: CASSFLGNQPQHF. The chain has TRBV9 and TRBJ1-5; D is ambiguous. V lost 4 bases and J 4 bases, leaving 9 bases between the germline ends. CDR3 size: 13 residues. The germline V gene encodes CDR1 SGDLS and CDR2 YYNGEE.

The chain employs TRBV27 and TRBJ2-7, with D possibly TRBD2 on 6 matching bases. The CDR3 consists of 16 residues. The germline V gene encodes CDR1 MNHEY and CDR2 SMNVEV (reference sequence). The germline V and J ends were trimmed by 1 base and 4 bases, with 17 bases remaining between them. Here the CDR3 reads CASSLWSSGPRYEQYF. The CDR3 coding sequence is TGTGCCAGCAGTTTATGGTCCAGCGGGCCCCGTTACGAGCAGTACTTC.

Of note for this clone: This sequence may be a read error, since a much larger clone differs from it by one base. The chain joins TRBV6-5 to TRBJ2-7, with a possible D match to TRBD1 (6 bases). This CDR3 has 12 residues. V lost 8 bases, J lost 3 bases, and 11 bases lay in between. Germline V gene data show CDR1 as MNHEY and CDR2 as SVGAGI. The CDR3 here is CASGTNLYEQYF. The CDR3 DNA follows: TGTGCCAGCGGGACAAACCTCTACGAGCAGTACTTC.

The V gene is TRBV2, the J gene TRBJ2-1; the match to TRBD1 covers 10 bases. Losses at the gene ends were 5 bases for V and 5 bases for J; bases not matched to a gene: 6. CDR1 is SNHLY and CDR2 is FYNNEI in the germline V gene. The CDR3 totals 15 residues. The CDR3 spells CASSRDRGINNEQFF. CDR3 nucleotide sequence: TGTGCCAGCAGTAGGGACAGGGGTATCAACAATGAGCAGTTCTTC.

This rearrangement joins TRBV6-6 to TRBJ2-1; D ambiguous. V gave up 5 bases and J gave up 8 bases, with 13 bases separating them. This CDR3 spans 13 amino acids. Per the germline V gene, CDR1 is MNHNY and CDR2 is SVGAGI (reference sequence). The CDR3 nucleotides read TGTGCCAGCAGTGCCAACCGTCGGGATGAGCAGTTCTTC. Residues: CASSANRRDEQFF.

This clone was seen more than once but under ten times. It differs at one base from a far larger clone, so likely a read error. DNA of the CDR3: TGTGCCAGCAGCCCTACAACAGGGGCCTACGAGCAGTACTTC. Its protein product is CASSPTTGAYEQYF. The genes are TRBV4-2 and TRBJ2-7, with 7 positions matching TRBD1. Trimming at V came to 4 bases and at J to 2 bases, leaving 5 bases not matched to a gene. The CDR3 covers 14 residues. Germline-derived CDR1 and CDR2 are LGHNA and YNFKEQ.

In its sample, this clone ranks as medium-sized (0.01 to 0.1%). The chain combines TRBV19 with TRBJ2-7; 8 bases fit TRBD2. Germline V gene sequence: CDR1 LNHDA, CDR2 SQIVND (reference sequence). CDR3 length: 13 residues. V dropped 6 bases and J dropped 3; count of bases not matched to a gene: 4. CDR3 bases: TGTGCCAGTAGCGCGGGGGGTATCTACGAGCAGTACTTC. Translation: CASSAGGIYEQYF.

This clone occurred a few times. CDR3 protein: CASSQSWETQYF. CDR3 nucleotide sequence: TGTGCCAGCAGCCAAAGTTGGGAGACCCAGTACTTC. This chain joins TRBV6-6 and TRBJ2-5; D is undetermined. The CDR3 runs 12 residues. The V gene's germline CDR1 is MNHNY and CDR2 SVGAGI (reference sequence). Trimming removed 6 bases from V and 5 bases from J, with 10 bases in between.

This clone was counted a few times. The rearrangement links TRBV12-2 to TRBJ2-1; no check of the table's D call, TRBD2, against the DNA was made. TRBV12-2 is described as a pseudogene. The CDR3 has 15 amino acids. This CDR3 is CASRLRGRANNEQFF. In DNA form, the CDR3 reads TGTGCAAGTCGCTTACGCGGGAGGGCTAACAATGAGCAGTTCTTC.

The chain joins TRBV6-1 to TRBJ2-1, with no clear D. CDR1 is MNHNS, CDR2 SASEGT, per germline. The ends were cut back, 5 bases at V and 5 bases at J, with 10 bases in the middle. CDR3 length: 13 amino acids. CDR3 residues: CASSRSSNNEQFF. Written as DNA, the CDR3 is TGTGCCAGCAGTCGCTCGAGTAACAATGAGCAGTTCTTC.

The V call is TRBV27, the J call TRBJ2-5, with TRBD1 matching 7 bases. The V segment lost 6 bases and the J segment 4 bases; nucleotides outside the gene matches: 8. CDR1 is MNHEY and CDR2 is SMNVEV in the germline V gene (reference sequence). The CDR3 is 14 amino acids. The CDR3 nucleotides read TGTGCCAGCAGCTTGACAGGGAACCCAGAGACCCAGTACTTC. Protein product: CASSLTGNPETQYF.

The chain couples TRBV11-2 to TRBJ1-5, with D possibly matching TRBD1 (5 bases). V lost 1 base to trimming and J lost 6 bases, with 13 bases between them. This CDR3 is 15 amino acids long. Germline V gene sequence: CDR1 SGHAT, CDR2 FQNNGV. CDR3 sequence reads: CASSLGAGYGQPQHF. CDR3 nucleotide sequence: TGTGCCAGCAGCTTAGGAGCAGGGTATGGTCAGCCCCAGCATTTT. Full variable domain (rest looked up from reference TRBV11-2 and TRBJ1-5): EAGVAQSPRYKIIEKRQSVAFWCNPISGHATLYWYQQILGQGPKLLIQFQNNGVVDDSQLPKDRFSAERLKGVDSTLKIQPAKLEDSAVYLCASSLGAGYGQPQHFGDGTRLSIL.